These 3 T cell receptor beta chains came from one sample sequenced in a study of cytomegalovirus exposure and HLA in healthy donors. The PCR had 60 Vbeta and 13 Jbeta primers. TCRdb's copy holds only in-frame clones and misses some; the assay was immunoSEQ multiplex PCR. The sample lists tens of thousands of clones; approximately 81% were seen once. Sequenced sample: PBMCs. Source of these receptors: a woman younger than 45 in good health and CMV-seronegative.

This clone has more than one count but fewer than ten. The chain has TRBV5-4 and TRBJ1-1; D is ambiguous. The length of the CDR3 is 14 residues. The V end lost 0 bases, the J end lost 5 bases, and 11 bases lay between the germline ends. Germline CDR1 is SGHNT and CDR2 is YYREEE (reference sequence). This chain's CDR3 is CASSLGQVVTEAFF. The DNA for the CDR3 is TGTGCCAGCAGCTTGGGGCAGGTGGTAACTGAAGCTTTCTTT. The variable domain in full, with the rest retrieved from reference TRBV5-4 and TRBJ1-1, is ETGVTQSPTHLIKTRGQQVTLRCSSQSGHNTVSWYQQALGQGPQFIFQYYREEENGRGNFPPRFSGLQFPNYSSELNVNALELDDSALYLCASSLGQVVTEAFFGQGTRLTVV.

This clone was observed a handful of times. The V gene is TRBV13, the J gene TRBJ2-5; TRBD1 matches 8 bases. The CDR3 loop spans 14 amino acids. CDR1 and CDR2 (germline): PRHDT, FYEKMQ (reference sequence). V gave up 5 bases and J gave up 4 bases; unmatched junction bases: 6. CDR3 sequence: CASSRTGNPETQYF. The CDR3 DNA reads TGTGCCAGCAGCCGGACAGGGAATCCAGAGACCCAGTACTTC.

This clone was counted only a few times. The rearrangement uses TRBV18 and TRBJ2-3; 7 nucleotides agree with TRBD1. This CDR3 spans 16 amino acids. Germline-derived CDR1 and CDR2 are KGHSH and LQKENI. V lost 4 bases to trimming and J lost 3 bases; unmatched junction nucleotides: 10. The CDR3 DNA reads TGTGCCAGCTCACTGATGCCAGGGGGAAGGACAGATACGCAGTATTTT. This translates into CASSLMPGGRTDTQYF.